Included here is one TCR beta chain sequence, with context. Antigen: not known. Treatment in this sample: approximately 11-day PBMC culture with coronavirus spike peptide pools or control peptides (ViraFEST assay). Collection of the unexposed donor's CD4+ T cells took place before the COVID-19 pandemic (2011-2018). Researchers challenged CD4+ T cells from unexposed donors with SARS-CoV-2 S/N and four cold-coronavirus spikes, cells permitting. CDR1 SGHNT and CDR2 YYREEE come from the germline V gene (reference sequence). The J segment lost 0 bases and the V segment lost 3 bases, leaving 3 bases of the junction unmatched. The CDR3 is 16 amino acids. The data are from a study of vaccination and CD4 T cells after COVID-19. An Oncomine TCR Beta short-read assay was used to sequence the DNA from cultured CD4+ T cells. TCRdb independently ran MiXCR on the PCR reads; one entry per CDR3 protein. This table has thousands of distinct CDR3 sequences, more than 35% appearing once.

The sequence derives from a human donor in good health. The gene calls are TRBV5-4 and TRBJ2-2; 9 bases map to TRBD2. The material sequenced was CD4+ T cells from blood, cultured in vitro. This CDR3 reads CASSSTSGPNTGELFF. DNA of the CDR3: TGTGCCAGCAGCTCAACTAGCGGGCCGAACACCGGGGAGCTGTTTTTT.